Below, 15 T cell receptor beta chains from the same sample are listed, as sequenced in a study. From the RT-PCR reads, TCRdb called clonotypes with MiXCR, one entry per CDR3 protein. The profile shows more than 550,000 distinct CDR3 sequences, around 14% of them singletons. Material for sequencing was memory CD4+ T cells from blood. Receptors originate from a female donor in good health, serving as a healthy control.

Here the CDR3 DNA reads TGTGCCAGCAGCTTAGCTGGGGACAGGGGGCCCTTGAACACTGAAGCTTTCTTT. Its protein is CASSLAGDRGPLNTEAFF. The chain combines TRBV7-2 with TRBJ1-1, with 12 bases lining up with TRBD1. The length of the CDR3 is 18 residues. Germline lookup yields CDR1 SGHTA and CDR2 FQGNSA. After removal of 0 bases from V and 0 bases from J, the junction contained 5 bases not matched to a gene.

The rearrangement joins TRBV12-3 or TRBV12-4 to TRBJ2-7, with 8 bases matching TRBD1. V dropped 1 base and J dropped 6; count of bases not matched to a gene: 8. CDR3 length: 15 residues. CDR3 sequence reads: CASSLEQGETGEQYF. CDR3 sequence (DNA): TGTGCCAGCAGTTTAGAACAGGGGGAAACTGGCGAGCAGTACTTC.

This clonotype was counted between two and nine times. This chain uses TRBV9 with TRBJ2-7, with 7 bases lining up with TRBD1. This CDR3 has 14 residues. Germline values: CDR1 SGDLS, CDR2 YYNGEE. The J segment lost 0 bases and the V segment lost 3 bases, leaving 3 bases of the junction unmatched. In nucleotides, the CDR3 is TGTGCCAGCAGCGGCCGGGACAGCTCCTACGAGCAGTACTTC. Translated, it gives CASSGRDSSYEQYF.

This clonotype appeared a few times. This chain links TRBV7-9 with TRBJ2-3, with 7 bases that match TRBD2. Germline values: CDR1 SEHNR, CDR2 FQNEAQ (reference sequence). V gave up 5 bases and J gave up 6 bases; unmatched junction bases: 11. This CDR3 comprises 15 residues. For the CDR3, the DNA is TGTGCCAGCAGCCCCATTTATTCCGGGGGGGATACGCAGTATTTT. It is translated as CASSPIYSGGDTQYF.

The chain has TRBV15 and TRBJ1-5; unclear D gene. The germline V and J ends were trimmed by 8 bases and 5 bases, with 13 bases remaining between them. Germline loops: CDR1 LNHNV, CDR2 YYDKDF (reference sequence). This CDR3 contains 13 residues. This CDR3 is CATQHLWDQPQHF. DNA for the CDR3: TGTGCCACCCAACATCTTTGGGATCAGCCCCAGCATTTT.

This clonotype occurred many times. V is TRBV20-1 and J is TRBJ2-3, with 14 bases lining up with TRBD2. CDR1 DFQATT and CDR2 SNEGSKA come from the germline V gene (reference sequence). This CDR3 is 17 amino acids long. The V gene end was trimmed by 3 bases and the J gene end by 5 bases; junction bases not matched to a gene: 10. The CDR3 nucleotides read TGCAGTGCTAGCGGAGGGGGACTAGCGGGAGTAGGAGATACGCAGTATTTT. Protein: CSASGGGLAGVGDTQYF.

In its sample, this clonotype was seen many times. V and J are TRBV6-4 and TRBJ2-2, with 9 bases aligning to TRBD1. In germline, CDR1 is MRHNA, CDR2 SNTAGT. This CDR3 region has 15 residues. Germline trimming cut 6 bases from V and 8 bases from J; bases unmatched to any gene: 10. This chain's CDR3 is CASRALGTGPGELFF. The CDR3 DNA sequence: TGTGCCAGCAGAGCACTAGGGACAGGGCCTGGGGAGCTGTTTTTT.

This clonotype appeared many times. The chain couples TRBV10-3 to TRBJ1-2; 8 bases match TRBD1. Per the germline V gene, CDR1 is ENHRY and CDR2 is SYGVKD. This CDR3 spans 15 amino acids. Trimming cost V 5 bases and J 3 bases; bases outside gene matches: 8. The CDR3 DNA follows: TGTGCCATCAGTCCCGGACAGGGACGTGACTATGGCTACACCTTC. As protein: CAISPGQGRDYGYTF.

This clonotype was observed a few times. The chain joins TRBV6-2 or TRBV6-3 to TRBJ1-5; no clear D. Germline CDR1 MNHEY, CDR2 SVGEGT. The ends were cut back, 3 bases at V and 1 base at J, with 13 bases in the middle. This CDR3 contains 16 residues. CDR3 bases: TGTGCCAGCAGTTATGTCCCTGGCAGGAGCAATCAGCCCCAGCATTTT. Protein: CASSYVPGRSNQPQHF.

The chain combines TRBV5-1 with TRBJ1-1; D possibly corresponds to TRBD1 (6 bases). With 0 bases removed from V and 5 bases from J, the gap between germline ends came to 11 bases. Germline V lookup: CDR1 SGHRS, CDR2 YFSETQ. This CDR3 contains 14 residues. Here the CDR3 DNA reads TGCGCCAGCAGCTTGGAGGGGGGCCTGACTGAAGCTTTCTTT. This translates into CASSLEGGLTEAFF.

The CDR3 coding sequence is TGTGCCAGCAGTGAATACGGGGCAGGGCTTAAGAGGAGCTCTGGAAACACCATATATTTT. Translated, it gives CASSEYGAGLKRSSGNTIYF. The V call is TRBV25-1, the J call TRBJ1-3; weak D call: TRBD1 (5 bases). V was clipped by 0 bases and J by 0 bases, with 21 bases between them. CDR1 is MGHDK, CDR2 SYGVNS, per germline. The CDR3 runs to 20 residues.

This clonotype was counted ten times or more. J is TRBJ2-3 and V is TRBV10-3; the match to TRBD1 covers 8 bases. Looked up from germline, CDR1 is ENHRY and CDR2 is SYGVKD. With 10 bases clipped from V and 4 bases from J, the junction kept 16 bases outside the gene matches. The CDR3 has 16 amino acids. DNA for the CDR3: TGTGCCACATCCCATCCGGGACAGGCCGGGTCAGATACGCAGTATTTT. Amino acid sequence: CATSHPGQAGSDTQYF.

This clonotype has more than one count but fewer than ten. The chain carries TRBV20-1 and TRBJ2-1; 9 bases line up with TRBD2. The CDR3 has 15 residues. CDR1 and CDR2 from the germline V gene are DFQATT and SNEGSKA (reference sequence). Trimming took 1 base from V and 9 from J; bases not matched to a gene: 10. CDR3 coding DNA: TGCAGTGCTAGAGCCCAGGCGGGAGGGTTCTCTGAGCAGTTCTTC. Translated, it gives CSARAQAGGFSEQFF.

The sample holds a few counts of this clonotype. CDR3 region: CSARPTAASGADEQFF. The CDR3 DNA sequence: TGCAGTGCTAGACCAACGGCGGCTAGCGGGGCGGACGAGCAGTTCTTC. The chain carries TRBV20-1 and TRBJ2-1; 9 bases agree with TRBD2. Trimming cost V 2 bases and J 10 bases; bases outside gene matches: 15. There are 16 residues in the CDR3. CDR1 is DFQATT, CDR2 SNEGSKA, per germline (reference sequence).

This clonotype occurred a few times. This chain connects TRBV28 to TRBJ2-1, with D maybe TRBD2 (6 bases). CDR1 is MDHEN, CDR2 SYDVKM, per germline. The CDR3 is made up of 15 amino acids. Trimming removed 7 bases at V and 7 bases at J, with 20 bases between. CDR3 residues: CASTLLGGSRNEQFF. CDR3 DNA: TGTGCCAGCACCCTTTTGGGGGGAAGTCGGAATGAGCAGTTCTTC.